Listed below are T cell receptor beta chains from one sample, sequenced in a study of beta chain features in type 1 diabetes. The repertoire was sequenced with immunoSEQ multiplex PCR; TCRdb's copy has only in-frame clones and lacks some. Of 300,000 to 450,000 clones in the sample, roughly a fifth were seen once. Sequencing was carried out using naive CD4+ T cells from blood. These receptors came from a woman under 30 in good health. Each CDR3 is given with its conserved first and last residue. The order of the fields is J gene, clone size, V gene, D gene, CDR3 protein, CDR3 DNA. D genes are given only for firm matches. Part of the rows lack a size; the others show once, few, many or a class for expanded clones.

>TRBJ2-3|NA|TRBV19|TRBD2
CASTRAAGAADTQYF
TGTGCCAGTACAAGAGCGGCGGGAGCGGCAGATACGCAGTATTTT
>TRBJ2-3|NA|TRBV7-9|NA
CASSLGAGDTQYF
TGTGCCAGCAGCTTAGGGGCGGGAGATACGCAGTATTTT
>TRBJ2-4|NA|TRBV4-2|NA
CASSRQVLAKNIQYF
TGTGCCAGCAGCCGACAGGTACTAGCCAAAAACATTCAGTACTTC
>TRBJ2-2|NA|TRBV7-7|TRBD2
CASSMGLAGGPGELFF
TGTGCTAGCAGCATGGGACTAGCGGGAGGGCCCGGGGAGCTGTTTTTT
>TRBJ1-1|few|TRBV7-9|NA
CASSLKSRGPPVPEAFF
TGTGCCAGCAGCTTAAAGAGCAGGGGACCACCAGTCCCTGAAGCTTTCTTT
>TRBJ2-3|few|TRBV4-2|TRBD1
CASSQPDRGGDTQYF
TGTGCCAGCAGCCAACCTGACAGGGGAGGAGATACGCAGTATTTT
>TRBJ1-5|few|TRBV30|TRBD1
CAWNRGEEQPQHF
TGTGCCTGGAACAGGGGTGAGGAACAGCCCCAGCATTTT
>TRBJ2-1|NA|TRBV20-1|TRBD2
CSALSGEGEFF
TGCAGTGCTCTTAGCGGGGAGGGGGAGTTCTTC
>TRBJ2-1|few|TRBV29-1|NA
CSASGGAYNEQFF
TGCAGCGCCTCCGGAGGTGCCTACAATGAGCAGTTCTTC
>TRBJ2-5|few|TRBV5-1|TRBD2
CASSFGTSQETQYF
TGCGCCAGCAGCTTTGGGACTAGCCAAGAGACCCAGTACTTC
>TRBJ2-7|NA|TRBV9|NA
CASSAAGSEQYF
TGTGCCAGCAGTGCTGCGGGGAGCGAGCAGTACTTC